The entry below describes one T cell receptor (beta chain). Assay used: immunoSEQ multiplex PCR; TCRdb lists only in-frame clones, some missing. The data show under 150,000 clones, with less than 90% seen just once and roughly 8.4% held by the top ten. There are 11 residues in the CDR3. Germline V gene sequence: CDR1 KGHSH, CDR2 LQKENI. Between the trimmed V and J ends, which lost 8 bases and 5 bases, there was a span of 8 bases. These data are taken from a study of control samples from healthy donors and cancer patients. The sequence was obtained from a woman in her twenties or thirties in good health. The sequenced sample consisted of blood. J is TRBJ2-3 and V is TRBV18; D perhaps matches TRBD2 (5 bases). CDR3 sequence reads: CASRSGDTQYF. CDR3 sequence (DNA): TGTGCCAGCCGCAGCGGAGATACGCAGTATTTT.